This TCR beta chain was recovered during a study of blood T cell repertoires in COVID-19. As for the study in general: The United States, Italy and Spain were the sources of the acute and convalescent COVID-19 samples.

Sequenced by immunoSEQ multiplex PCR; TCRdb stores in-frame clones only, minus some. The data contain about 49,000 clones, roughly four fifths of them singletons. This clone was recorded a few times. Germline CDR1 SNHLY, CDR2 FYNNEI. The CDR3 spans 15 residues. V was trimmed by 4 bases and J by 7 bases, leaving 17 bases between them. What was sequenced was peripheral blood. The chain has TRBV2 and TRBJ1-5; D uncertain. The receptor was derived from a woman aged 60-70 years with acute or convalescent COVID-19. CDR3 region: CASSVLRGSLQPQHF. CDR3 DNA: TGTGCCAGCAGTGTATTACGGGGTAGTCTACAGCCCCAGCATTTT.